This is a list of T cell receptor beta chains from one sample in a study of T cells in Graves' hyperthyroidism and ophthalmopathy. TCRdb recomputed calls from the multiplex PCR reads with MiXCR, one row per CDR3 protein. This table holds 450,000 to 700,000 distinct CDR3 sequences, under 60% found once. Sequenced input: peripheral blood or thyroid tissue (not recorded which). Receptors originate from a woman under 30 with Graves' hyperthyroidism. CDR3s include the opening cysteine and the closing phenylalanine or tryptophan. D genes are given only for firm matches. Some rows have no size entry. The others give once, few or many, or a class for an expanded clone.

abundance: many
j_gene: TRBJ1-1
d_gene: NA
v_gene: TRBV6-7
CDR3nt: TGTGCCAGCAGTTTACCAGGGTGGACTGAAGCTTTCTTT
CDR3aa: CASSLPGWTEAFF

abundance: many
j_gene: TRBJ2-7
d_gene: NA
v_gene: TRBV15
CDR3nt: TGTGCCACCAGCAGCCGGGACGAAGGCGAGAGGCAGTACTTC
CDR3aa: CATSSRDEGERQYF

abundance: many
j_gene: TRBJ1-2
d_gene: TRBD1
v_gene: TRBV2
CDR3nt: TGTGCCAGCAGCTACGACAGGGAGGGCTACACCTTC
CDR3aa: CASSYDREGYTF

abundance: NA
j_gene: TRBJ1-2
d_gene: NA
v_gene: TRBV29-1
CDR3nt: TGTTCCGGTTGGCGGGGCGACTATGGCTACACCTTC
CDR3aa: CSGWRGDYGYTF

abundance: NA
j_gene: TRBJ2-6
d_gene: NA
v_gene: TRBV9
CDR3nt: TGTGCCAGCAGCTTCTTAGGGCATAGCTCTGGGGACAACGTCCTGACTTTC
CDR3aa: CASSFLGHSSGDNVLTF

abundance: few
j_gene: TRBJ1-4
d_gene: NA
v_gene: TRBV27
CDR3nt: TGTGCCAGCAGACTGCAAGGTTATAATGAAAAACTGTTTTTT
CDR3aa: CASRLQGYNEKLFF

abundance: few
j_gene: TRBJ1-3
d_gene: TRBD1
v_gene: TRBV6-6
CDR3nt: TGTGCCAGCAGCCTCTCCAATGGACAGGGGCCTGGAAACACCATATATTTT
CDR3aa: CASSLSNGQGPGNTIYF

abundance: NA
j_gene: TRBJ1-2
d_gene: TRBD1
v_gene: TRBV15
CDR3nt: TGTGCCACCAGCAGATCAACAGGGGACAGCTATGGCTACACCTTC
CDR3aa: CATSRSTGDSYGYTF

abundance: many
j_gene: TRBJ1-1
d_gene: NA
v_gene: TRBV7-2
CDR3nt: TGTGCCAGCAGCCCCCCCTACAGGACCCAGAACACTGAAGCTTTCTTT
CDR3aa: CASSPPYRTQNTEAFF

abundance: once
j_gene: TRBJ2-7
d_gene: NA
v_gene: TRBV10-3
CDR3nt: TGTGCCATCAGTGGGGTGGCGGAAAAAGCCTACGAGCAGTACTTC
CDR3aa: CAISGVAEKAYEQYF

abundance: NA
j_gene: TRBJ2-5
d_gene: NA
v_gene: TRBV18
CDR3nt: TGTGCCAGCTCACCACCAGATGGACGGCAGGCCCAGTACTTC
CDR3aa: CASSPPDGRQAQYF

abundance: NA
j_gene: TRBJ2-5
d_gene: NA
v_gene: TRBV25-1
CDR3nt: TGTGCCAGCAGTGAATGGGTAGCAGAGACCCAGTACTTC
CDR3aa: CASSEWVAETQYF

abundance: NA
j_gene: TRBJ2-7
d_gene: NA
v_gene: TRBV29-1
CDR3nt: TGCAGCGTTGAAGATAGGGATGCCTACGAGCAGTACTTC
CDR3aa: CSVEDRDAYEQYF

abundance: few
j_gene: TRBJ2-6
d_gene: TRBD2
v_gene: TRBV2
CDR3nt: TGTGCCAGCAGTGACCCACGGACTAGCGGGAGCGCTGGGGCCAACGTCCTGACTTTC
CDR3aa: CASSDPRTSGSAGANVLTF

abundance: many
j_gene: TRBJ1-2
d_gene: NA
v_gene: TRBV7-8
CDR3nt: TGTGCCAGCAGCCCCGGGAGGGAGGATGGCTACACCTTC
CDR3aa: CASSPGREDGYTF

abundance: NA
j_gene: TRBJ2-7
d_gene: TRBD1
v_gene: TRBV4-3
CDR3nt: TGCGCCAACAGCCAAGATAGTGGGACAGGATCCTACGAGCAGTACTTC
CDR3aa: CANSQDSGTGSYEQYF

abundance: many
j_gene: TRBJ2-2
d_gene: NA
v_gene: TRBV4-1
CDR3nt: TGCGCCAGCAGCCAAGAAGGCAGGGCCAACACCGGGGAGCTGTTTTTT
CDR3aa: CASSQEGRANTGELFF

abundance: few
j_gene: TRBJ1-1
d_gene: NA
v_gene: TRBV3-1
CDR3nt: TGTGCCAGCGGCTCCAGGGGATCTGAAGCTTTCTTT
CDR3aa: CASGSRGSEAFF

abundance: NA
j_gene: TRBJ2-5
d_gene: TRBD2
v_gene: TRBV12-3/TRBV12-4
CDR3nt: TGTGCCAGCGCGGGGGCTAGCGGGAAAGAGACCCAGTACTTC
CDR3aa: CASAGASGKETQYF

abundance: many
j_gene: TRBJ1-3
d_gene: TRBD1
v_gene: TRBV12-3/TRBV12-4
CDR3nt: TGTGCCAGCAGTCCTACCCTGGACAGGGTGACTGGAAACACCATATATTTT
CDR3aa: CASSPTLDRVTGNTIYF

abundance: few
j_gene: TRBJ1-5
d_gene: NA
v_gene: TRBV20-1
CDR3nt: TGCAGTGCTAGACGCCGGGGATTTAGCAATCAGCCCCAGCATTTT
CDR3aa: CSARRRGFSNQPQHF

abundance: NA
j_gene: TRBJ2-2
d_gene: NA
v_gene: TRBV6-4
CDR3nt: TGTGCCAGCAGTCCCCGGACCGGGAGTACCGGGGAGCTGTTTTTT
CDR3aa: CASSPRTGSTGELFF

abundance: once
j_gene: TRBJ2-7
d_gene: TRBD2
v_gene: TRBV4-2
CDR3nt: TGTGCCTGCAATCCGGGACTAGCCTACGAGCAGTACTTC
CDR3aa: CACNPGLAYEQYF

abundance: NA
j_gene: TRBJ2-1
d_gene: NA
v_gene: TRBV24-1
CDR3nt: TGTGCCACCGGAAGGAGCTCCTACAATGAGCAGTTCTTC
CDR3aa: CATGRSSYNEQFF

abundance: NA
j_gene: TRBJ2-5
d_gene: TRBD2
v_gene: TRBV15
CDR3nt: TGTGCCACCAGCAGAGATTGGGGCGGGAGCCAAGAGACCCAGTACTTC
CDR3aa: CATSRDWGGSQETQYF

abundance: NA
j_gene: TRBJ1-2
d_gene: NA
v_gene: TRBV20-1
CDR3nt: TGCAGTGCAGGTCCGACGGGACACCGCTATGGCTACACCTTC
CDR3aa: CSAGPTGHRYGYTF

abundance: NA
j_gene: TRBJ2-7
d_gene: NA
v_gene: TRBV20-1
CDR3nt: TGCAGTGGTACGACAGGCCGTGAGTTGTCCTACGAGCAGTACTTC
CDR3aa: CSGTTGRELSYEQYF

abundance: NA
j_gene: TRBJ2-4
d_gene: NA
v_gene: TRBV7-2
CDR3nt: TGTGCCAGCAGCTCGTCCCCCGTGGCCAAAAACATTCAGTACTTC
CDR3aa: CASSSSPVAKNIQYF

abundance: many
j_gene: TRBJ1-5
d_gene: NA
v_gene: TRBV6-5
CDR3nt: TGTGCCAGCAGCCCTAGACCTGGAGGCAATCAGCCCCAGCATTTT
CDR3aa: CASSPRPGGNQPQHF